The entry below gives a single T cell receptor beta chain sequence along with its context. Antigen specificity is unknown. Pretreatment and on-treatment blood mononuclear cell samples were taken, totaling between 1 and 8 time points per patient. The record originates from a study of PD-L1 blockade in urothelial cancer. The wider study: Investigators checked blood 3 weeks (second dose) and 6 weeks after treatment start.

The repertoire was sequenced with immunoSEQ multiplex PCR; TCRdb's copy has only in-frame clones and lacks some. The profile shows about 38,000 clones, 80% to 95% of them singletons. The germline gives CDR1 SGHRS, CDR2 YFSETQ. V was clipped by 3 bases and J by 0 bases, with 9 bases between them. This CDR3 comprises 14 residues. Study-level results: Better survival was forecast by a pretreatment blood TCR clonality below the median. Durable-benefit patients expanded tumor-associated blood clones more at 3 weeks.

The chain has TRBV5-1 and TRBJ1-1; the D gene is possibly TRBD1 (5 bases). The sequencing here drew on PBMCs, taken around atezolizumab (anti-PD-L1) treatment. The TCR sequence derives from a man aged 70-80 years with urothelial cancer. CDR3 residues: CASSSQVLNTEAFF. The CDR3, as DNA: TGCGCCAGCAGCTCACAGGTATTGAACACTGAAGCTTTCTTT.